This T cell receptor (beta chain) was observed in a study of spatial heterogeneity in lung cancer. Study-wide background: Correlation of TCR transcript counts in tumor regions with a T cell module score from matched bulk RNA-seq was strong.

Study-wide findings and caveats: Tracking of tumor mutation counts was seen in expanded intratumoral alpha and beta TCR counts. The counts of expanded TCRs, ubiquitous and regional, tracked ubiquitous and regional nonsynonymous mutations, respectively.

Sample share makes this clonotype hyperexpanded. Antigen specificity is unknown. Because the library targeted alpha chains, this beta chain is an off-target read whose size means little. The CDR3 contains 13 residues. J gave up 8 bases and V 3 bases, and 1 base lay outside the gene matches. Each TCR cDNA molecule bore a unique molecular identifier. TCRdb redid the calling of the 5' RACE reads with MiXCR, one entry per CDR3 protein. The table has 200 to 250 distinct CDR3 sequences, approximately 50% seen once. Time point here: sample taken at primary tumor resection. Without sorting, whole RNA was sequenced from tumor, nontumor lung or frozen PBMC.

The origin of this receptor is a male donor with early-stage non-small cell lung cancer. Sequencing was performed on lung tumor tissue, taken at surgery. The chain joins TRBV12-3 or TRBV12-4 to TRBJ2-1; 10 bases fit TRBD2. The CDR3 loop is CASSLGTSDEQFF. In nucleotides, the CDR3 is TGTGCCAGCAGTTTGGGGACTAGCGATGAGCAGTTCTTC.